Reported below is one T cell receptor (beta chain). The target antigen is unknown. These data are taken from a study of T cells in Graves' hyperthyroidism and ophthalmopathy. About the research overall: Once the initial diagnosis was made, peripheral blood was obtained before any treatment.

Study outcomes and limitations: The model predicted ophthalmopathy a median roughly six months before onset.

Those with hyperthyroidism were 18 to 65 years old, newly diagnosed, and ill for under 2 months. The diagnostic basis comprised clinical symptoms, serum thyroxine and TRAb, thyroid ultrasound and orbital computed tomography. What was amplified from RNA transcripts were TCR beta CDR3 regions. RT-PCR in the first round (using the HTBI primer set) targeted the TCR CDR3. TCRdb recomputed calls from the multiplex PCR reads with MiXCR, one row per CDR3 protein. Counted here are 650,000 to 850,000 distinct CDR3 sequences, around a sixth occurring once; the ten biggest clones make up 15% to 20%. Material for sequencing was blood. The receptor comes from a woman in her forties or fifties with Graves' hyperthyroidism that later progressed to Graves' ophthalmopathy.

The chain's CDR3 is CASSYSVGGGTDTQYF. CDR3 coding DNA: TGTGCCAGCAGTTACTCGGTAGGGGGTGGCACAGATACGCAGTATTTT. The rearrangement uses TRBV6-2 or TRBV6-3 and TRBJ2-3, with a possible D match to TRBD1 (6 bases). CDR3 length: 16 amino acids. Germline V CDR1 and CDR2: MNHEY, SVGEGT. The V gene lost 0 bases and the J gene lost 1 base, with 11 bases spanning the gap.